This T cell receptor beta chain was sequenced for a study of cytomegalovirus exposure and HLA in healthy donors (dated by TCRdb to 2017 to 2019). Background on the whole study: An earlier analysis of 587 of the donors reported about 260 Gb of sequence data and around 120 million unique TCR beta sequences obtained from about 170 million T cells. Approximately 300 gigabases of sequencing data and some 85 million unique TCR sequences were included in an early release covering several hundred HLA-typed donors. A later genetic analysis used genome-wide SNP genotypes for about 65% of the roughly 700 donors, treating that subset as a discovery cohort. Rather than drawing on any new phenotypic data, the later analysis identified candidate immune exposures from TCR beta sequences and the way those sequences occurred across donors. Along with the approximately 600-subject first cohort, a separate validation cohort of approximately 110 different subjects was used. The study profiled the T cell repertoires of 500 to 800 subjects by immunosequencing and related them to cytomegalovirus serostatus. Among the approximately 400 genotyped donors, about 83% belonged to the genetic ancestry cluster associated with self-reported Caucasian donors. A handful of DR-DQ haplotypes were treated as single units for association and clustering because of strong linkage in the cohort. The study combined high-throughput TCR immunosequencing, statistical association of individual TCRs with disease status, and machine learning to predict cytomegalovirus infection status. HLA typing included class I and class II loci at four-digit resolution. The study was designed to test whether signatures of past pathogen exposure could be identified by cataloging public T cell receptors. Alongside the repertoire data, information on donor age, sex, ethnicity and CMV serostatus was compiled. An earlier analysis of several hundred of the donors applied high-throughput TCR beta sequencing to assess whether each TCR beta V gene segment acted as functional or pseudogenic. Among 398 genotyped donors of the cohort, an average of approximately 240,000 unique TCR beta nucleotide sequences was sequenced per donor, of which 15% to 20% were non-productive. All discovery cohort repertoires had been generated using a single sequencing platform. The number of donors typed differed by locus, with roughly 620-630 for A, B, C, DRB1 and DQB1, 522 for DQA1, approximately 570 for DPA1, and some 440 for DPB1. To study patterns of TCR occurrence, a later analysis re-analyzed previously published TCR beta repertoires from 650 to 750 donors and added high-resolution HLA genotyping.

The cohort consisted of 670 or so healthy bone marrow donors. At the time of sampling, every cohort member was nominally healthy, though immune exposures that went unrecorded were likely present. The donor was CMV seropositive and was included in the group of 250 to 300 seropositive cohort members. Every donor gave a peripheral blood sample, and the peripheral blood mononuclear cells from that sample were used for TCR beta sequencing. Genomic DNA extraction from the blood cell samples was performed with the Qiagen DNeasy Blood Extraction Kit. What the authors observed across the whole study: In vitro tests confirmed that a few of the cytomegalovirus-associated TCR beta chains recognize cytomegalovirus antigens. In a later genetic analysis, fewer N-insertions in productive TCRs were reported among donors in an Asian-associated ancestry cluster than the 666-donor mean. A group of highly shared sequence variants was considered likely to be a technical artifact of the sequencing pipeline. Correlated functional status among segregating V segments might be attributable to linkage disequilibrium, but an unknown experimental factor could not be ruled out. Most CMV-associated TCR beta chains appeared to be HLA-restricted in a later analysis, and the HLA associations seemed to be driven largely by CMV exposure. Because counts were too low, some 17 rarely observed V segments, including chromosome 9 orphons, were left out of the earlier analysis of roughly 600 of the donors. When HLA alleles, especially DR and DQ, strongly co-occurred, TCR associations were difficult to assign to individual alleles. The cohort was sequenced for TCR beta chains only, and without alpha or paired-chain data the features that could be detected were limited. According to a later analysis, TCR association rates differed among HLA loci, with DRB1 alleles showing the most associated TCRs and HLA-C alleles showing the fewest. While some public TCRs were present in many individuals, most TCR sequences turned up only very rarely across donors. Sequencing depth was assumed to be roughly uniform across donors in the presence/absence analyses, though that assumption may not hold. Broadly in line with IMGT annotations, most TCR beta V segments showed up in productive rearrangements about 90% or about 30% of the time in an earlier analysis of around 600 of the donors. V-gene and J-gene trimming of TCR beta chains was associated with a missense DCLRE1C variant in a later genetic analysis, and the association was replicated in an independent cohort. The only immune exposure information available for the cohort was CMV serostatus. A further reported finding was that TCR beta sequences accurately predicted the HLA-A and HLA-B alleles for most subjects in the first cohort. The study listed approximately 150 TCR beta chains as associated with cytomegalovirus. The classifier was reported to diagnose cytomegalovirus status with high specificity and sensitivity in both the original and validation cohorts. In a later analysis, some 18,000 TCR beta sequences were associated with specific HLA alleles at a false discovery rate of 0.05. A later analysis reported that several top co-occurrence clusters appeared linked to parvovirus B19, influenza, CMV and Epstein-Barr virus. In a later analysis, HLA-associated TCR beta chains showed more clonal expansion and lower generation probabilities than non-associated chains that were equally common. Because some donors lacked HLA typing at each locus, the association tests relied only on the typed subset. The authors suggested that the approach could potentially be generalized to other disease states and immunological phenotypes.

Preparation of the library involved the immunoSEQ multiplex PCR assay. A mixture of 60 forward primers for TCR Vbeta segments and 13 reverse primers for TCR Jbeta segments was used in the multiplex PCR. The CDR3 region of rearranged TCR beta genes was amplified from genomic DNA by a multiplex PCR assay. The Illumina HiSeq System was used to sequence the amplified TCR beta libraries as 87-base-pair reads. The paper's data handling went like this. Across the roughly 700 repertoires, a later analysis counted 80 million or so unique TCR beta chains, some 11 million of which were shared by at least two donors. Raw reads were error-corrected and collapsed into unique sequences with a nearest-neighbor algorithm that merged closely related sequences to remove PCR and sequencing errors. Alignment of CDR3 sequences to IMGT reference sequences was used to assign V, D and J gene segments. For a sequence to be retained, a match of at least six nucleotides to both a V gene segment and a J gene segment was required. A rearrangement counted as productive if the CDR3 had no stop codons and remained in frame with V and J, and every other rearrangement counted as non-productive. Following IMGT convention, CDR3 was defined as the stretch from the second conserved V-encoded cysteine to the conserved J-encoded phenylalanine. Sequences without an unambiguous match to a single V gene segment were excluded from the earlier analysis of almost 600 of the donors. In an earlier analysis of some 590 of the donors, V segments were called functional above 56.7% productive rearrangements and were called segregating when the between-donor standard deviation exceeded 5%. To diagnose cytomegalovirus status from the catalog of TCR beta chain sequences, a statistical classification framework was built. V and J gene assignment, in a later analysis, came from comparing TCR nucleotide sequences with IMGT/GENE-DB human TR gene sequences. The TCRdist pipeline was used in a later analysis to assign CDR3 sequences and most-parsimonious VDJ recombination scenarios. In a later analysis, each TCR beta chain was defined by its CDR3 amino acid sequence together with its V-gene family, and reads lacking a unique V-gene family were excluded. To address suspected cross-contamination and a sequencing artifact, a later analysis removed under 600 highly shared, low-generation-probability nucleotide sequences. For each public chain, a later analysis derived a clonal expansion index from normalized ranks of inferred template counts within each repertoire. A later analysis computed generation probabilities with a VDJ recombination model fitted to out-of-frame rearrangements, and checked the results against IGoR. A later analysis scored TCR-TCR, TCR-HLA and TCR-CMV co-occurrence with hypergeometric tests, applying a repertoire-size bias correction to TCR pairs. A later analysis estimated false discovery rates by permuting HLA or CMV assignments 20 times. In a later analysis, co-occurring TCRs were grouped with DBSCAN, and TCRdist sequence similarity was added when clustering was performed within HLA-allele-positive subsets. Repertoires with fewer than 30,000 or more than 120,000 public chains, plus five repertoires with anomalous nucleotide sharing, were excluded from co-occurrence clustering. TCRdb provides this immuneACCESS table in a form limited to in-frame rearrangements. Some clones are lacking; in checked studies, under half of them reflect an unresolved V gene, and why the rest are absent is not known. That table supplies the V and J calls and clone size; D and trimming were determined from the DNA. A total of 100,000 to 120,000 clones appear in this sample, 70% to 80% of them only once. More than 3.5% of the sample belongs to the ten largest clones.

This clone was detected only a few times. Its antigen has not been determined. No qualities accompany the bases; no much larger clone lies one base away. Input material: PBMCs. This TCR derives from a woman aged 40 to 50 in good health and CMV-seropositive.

CDR3 protein: CASGLVWGQGWAGANVLTF. The sequenced DNA is TGTGCTAGTGGTTTAGTATGGGGACAGGGATGGGCTGGGGCCAACGTCCTGACTTTC. The chain employs TRBV12-5 and TRBJ2-6; TRBD1 aligns with 9 central bases. From a lookup of the germline V gene, CDR1 and CDR2 are LGHNT and FRNRAP. Trimming leaves V shorter by 3 bases and J shorter by 2 bases, with the junction holding 11 bases beyond the gene matches. The CDR3 holds 19 amino acids from the cysteine to the phenylalanine. Solely the CDR3 DNA is kept, with 57 bases framed from the first base. Here the CDR3 is joined to the reference TRBV12-5 and TRBJ2-6 genes, and the full variable domain is: DARVTQTPRHKVTEMGQEVTMRCQPILGHNTVFWYRQTMMQGLELLAYFRNRAPLDDSGMPKDRFSAEMPDATLATLKIQPSEPRDSAVYFCASGLVWGQGWAGANVLTFGAGSRLTVL.